This is a list of T cell receptor beta chains from one sample in a study of beta chain features in type 1 diabetes. Measured with immunoSEQ multiplex PCR; TCRdb has only the in-frame clones, and not every one. The sample carries under 500,000 clones, approximately 30% recorded once. Sequenced input: naive CD4+ T cells from blood. These receptor sequences come from a man in his late teens or twenties in good health. The CDR3 runs from the conserved cysteine through the conserved F or W. D genes are given only for firm matches. Where a row states a size, it is once, few, many or the class of an expanded clone; other rows omit it.

J gene,D gene,V gene,clone size,CDR3 DNA,CDR3 protein
TRBJ2-3,TRBD2,TRBV4-1,-,TGCGCCAGCAGCCAAGTTCGAGCGGGAGCGTCAGATACGCAGTATTTT,CASSQVRAGASDTQYF
TRBJ2-7,TRBD1,TRBV28,-,TGTGCCAGCAGTTTACTGGCAGGGGGCTCCTACGAGCAGTACTTC,CASSLLAGGSYEQYF
TRBJ2-3,TRBD2,TRBV5-4,few,TGTGCCAGCAGCTTTCCACTAGCGGGAGGCACAGATACGCAGTATTTT,CASSFPLAGGTDTQYF
TRBJ2-1,-,TRBV18,few,TGTGCCAGCTCACCGTCGAAACTGACCTACAATGAGCAGTTCTTC,CASSPSKLTYNEQFF
TRBJ2-1,-,TRBV23-1,few,TGCGCCAGCCCTAAGCTCGATGAGCAGTTCTTC,CASPKLDEQFF
TRBJ1-2,TRBD1,TRBV7-9,few,TGTGCCAGCAGCTTTGGTTCAGGGGGCTTCTATGGCTACACCTTC,CASSFGSGGFYGYTF
TRBJ2-1,-,TRBV5-1,-,TGCGCCAGCAGCTTCGACCGACCGGGCAATGAGCAGTTCTTC,CASSFDRPGNEQFF
TRBJ2-3,-,TRBV12-5,few,TGTGCTAGTGGTCTAGGGGATACGCAGTATTTT,CASGLGDTQYF
TRBJ2-3,-,TRBV25-1,-,TGTGCCAGCAGTGAACCAGGGACCTCCACAGATACGCAGTATTTT,CASSEPGTSTDTQYF
TRBJ2-7,-,TRBV4-3,-,TGCGCCAGCAGCCAAGATTTCCTGGTGGGCGAGCAGTACTTC,CASSQDFLVGEQYF
TRBJ2-4,-,TRBV2,few,TGTGCCAGCAGTGGGGACGTAGCCAAAAACATTCAGTACTTC,CASSGDVAKNIQYF
TRBJ2-1,-,TRBV4-1,-,TGCGCCAGCAGCCAGCTAGTGGGAAATGAGCAGTTCTTC,CASSQLVGNEQFF
TRBJ2-2,TRBD2,TRBV30,-,TGTGCCTCTGGGACTAGCTGGCCCGGGGAGCTGTTTTTT,CASGTSWPGELFF
TRBJ2-7,TRBD2,TRBV14,few,TGTGCCAGCAGCCCGCTGCGGGAGAGAAACGAGCAGTACTTC,CASSPLRERNEQYF
TRBJ1-1,-,TRBV19,-,TGTGCCAGCCAAATTGGGGAGACCCCCGGGCTGGGAGCTTTCTTT,CASQIGETPGLGAFF
TRBJ2-3,-,TRBV29-1,-,TGCAGCGTGGACCGGGGTACAGATACGCAGTATTTT,CSVDRGTDTQYF
TRBJ2-1,-,TRBV7-2,few,TGTGCCAGCAGCTTAATCTCCAATGAGCAGTTCTTC,CASSLISNEQFF
TRBJ2-1,-,TRBV6-5,-,TGTGCCAGCAGCAACAGCAATGAGCAGTTCTTC,CASSNSNEQFF
TRBJ1-1,-,TRBV2,-,TGTGCCAGCATATTCGAGTTTCACACTGAAGCTTTCTTT,CASIFEFHTEAFF
TRBJ2-1,TRBD1,TRBV6-6,-,TGTGCCAGCAGTTACTCGCGGACAGGGAACTACAATGAGCAGTTCTTC,CASSYSRTGNYNEQFF
TRBJ2-1,-,TRBV5-4,few,TGTGCCAGCAGCCCATTCCGGGACCGCGATGAGCAGTTCTTC,CASSPFRDRDEQFF
TRBJ2-7,TRBD2,TRBV9,-,TGTGCCAGCAGCCCGGGACTAGCGGGGCACGAGCAGTACTTC,CASSPGLAGHEQYF
TRBJ2-1,-,TRBV29-1,-,TGCAGCGTTTATGGCTACAATGAGCAGTTCTTC,CSVYGYNEQFF
TRBJ2-3,TRBD2,TRBV7-9,-,TGTGCCAGCGAGAGGGGACTAGCGCACCTGGATACGCAGTATTTT,CASERGLAHLDTQYF
TRBJ2-3,-,TRBV13,-,TGTGCCAGCAGCTTAAGGGGCACAGATACGCAGTATTTT,CASSLRGTDTQYF
TRBJ2-1,TRBD2,TRBV9,-,TGTGCCAGCAGCGTAGAAGTGTGGGGAGGGAACTACAATGAGCAGTTCTTC,CASSVEVWGGNYNEQFF
TRBJ2-1,-,TRBV20-1,-,TGCAGTGCTCCCTTGGGCAATGAGCAGTTCTTC,CSAPLGNEQFF
TRBJ1-2,-,TRBV28,-,TGTGCCAGCAGTCTCGGAGCATATGGCTACACCTTC,CASSLGAYGYTF
TRBJ2-2,-,TRBV7-9,-,TGTGCCAGCAGACCGGACCGAGACACCGGGGAGCTGTTTTTT,CASRPDRDTGELFF